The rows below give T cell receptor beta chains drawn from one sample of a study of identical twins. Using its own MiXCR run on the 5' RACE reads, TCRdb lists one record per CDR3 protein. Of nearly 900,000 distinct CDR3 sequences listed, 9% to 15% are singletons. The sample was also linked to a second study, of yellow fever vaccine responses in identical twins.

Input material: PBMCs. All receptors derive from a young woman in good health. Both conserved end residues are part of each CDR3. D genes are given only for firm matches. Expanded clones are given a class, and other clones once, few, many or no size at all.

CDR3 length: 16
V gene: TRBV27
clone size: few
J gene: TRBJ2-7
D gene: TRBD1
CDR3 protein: CASKTVGGSSSYEQYF
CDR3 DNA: TGTGCCAGCAAAACCGTAGGGGGCTCTAGCTCCTACGAGCAGTACTTC

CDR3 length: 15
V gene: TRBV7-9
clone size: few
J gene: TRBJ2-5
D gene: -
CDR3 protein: CASSLESASQETQYF
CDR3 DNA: TGTGCCAGCAGCTTAGAGTCGGCCAGCCAAGAGACCCAGTACTTC

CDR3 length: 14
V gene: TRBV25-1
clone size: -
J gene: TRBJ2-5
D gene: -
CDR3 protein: CASSDGTQRETQYF
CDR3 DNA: TGTGCCAGCAGTGACGGGACCCAGCGGGAGACCCAGTACTTC

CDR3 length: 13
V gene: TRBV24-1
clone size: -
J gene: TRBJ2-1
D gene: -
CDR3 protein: CATSRGTNNEQFF
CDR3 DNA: TGTGCCACCAGTCGAGGGACAAACAATGAGCAGTTCTTC

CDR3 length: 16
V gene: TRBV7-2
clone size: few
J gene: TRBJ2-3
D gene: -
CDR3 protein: CASSPVDAGRTDTQYF
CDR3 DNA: TGTGCCAGCAGCCCGGTAGATGCTGGGCGTACAGATACGCAGTATTTT

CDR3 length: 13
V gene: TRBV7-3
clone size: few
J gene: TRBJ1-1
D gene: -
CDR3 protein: CASSAMDNTEAFF
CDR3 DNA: TGTGCCAGCAGTGCTATGGATAACACTGAAGCTTTCTTT

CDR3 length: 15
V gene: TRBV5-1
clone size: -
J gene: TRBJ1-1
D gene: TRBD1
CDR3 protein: CASRPPGQGGTEAFF
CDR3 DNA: TGCGCCAGCAGGCCCCCAGGACAGGGCGGCACTGAAGCTTTCTTT

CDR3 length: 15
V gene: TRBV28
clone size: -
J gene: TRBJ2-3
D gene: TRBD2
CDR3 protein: CASSDSGRAKDTQYF
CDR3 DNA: TGTGCCAGCAGCGATAGCGGGAGGGCCAAAGATACGCAGTATTTT

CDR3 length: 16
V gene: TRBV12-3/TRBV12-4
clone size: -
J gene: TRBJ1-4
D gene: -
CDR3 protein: CASTLLVASTNEKLFF
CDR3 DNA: TGTGCCAGCACCCTACTAGTCGCTTCAACTAATGAAAAACTGTTTTTT

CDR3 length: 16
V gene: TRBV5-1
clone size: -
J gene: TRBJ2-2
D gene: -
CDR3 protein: CASSLAYTTSTGELFF
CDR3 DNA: TGCGCCAGCAGCTTGGCCTACACGACTAGCACCGGGGAGCTGTTTTTT

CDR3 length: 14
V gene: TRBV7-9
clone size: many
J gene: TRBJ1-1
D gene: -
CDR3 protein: CASSSLDRNTEAFF
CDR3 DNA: TGTGCCAGCAGTTCACTAGACAGGAACACTGAAGCTTTCTTT

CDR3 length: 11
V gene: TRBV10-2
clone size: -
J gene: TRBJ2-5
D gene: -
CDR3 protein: CASLGGETQYF
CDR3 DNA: TGCGCCAGCTTGGGCGGTGAGACCCAGTACTTC

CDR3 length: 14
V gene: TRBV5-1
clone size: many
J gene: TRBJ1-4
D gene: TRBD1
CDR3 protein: CASSSGGFNEKLFF
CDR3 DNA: TGCGCCAGCAGCTCAGGGGGCTTTAATGAAAAACTGTTTTTT

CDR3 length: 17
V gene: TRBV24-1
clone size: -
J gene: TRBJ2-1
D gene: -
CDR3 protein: CATSDFGGTGRYNEQFF
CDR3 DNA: TGTGCCACCAGTGATTTCGGTGGTACAGGGAGATACAATGAGCAGTTCTTC

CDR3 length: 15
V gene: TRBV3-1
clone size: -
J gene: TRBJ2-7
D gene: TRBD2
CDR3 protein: CASSPIAGGLGEQYF
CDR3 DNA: TGTGCCAGCAGTCCTATAGCGGGAGGTCTAGGAGAGCAGTACTTC

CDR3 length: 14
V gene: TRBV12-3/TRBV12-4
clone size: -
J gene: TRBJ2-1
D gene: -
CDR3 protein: CASSLGGRVDEQFF
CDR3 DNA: TGTGCCAGCAGTTTAGGGGGTCGTGTTGATGAGCAGTTCTTC

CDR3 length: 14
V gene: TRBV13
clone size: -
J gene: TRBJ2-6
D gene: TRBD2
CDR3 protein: CASSFTSGGGVLTF
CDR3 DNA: TGTGCCAGCAGCTTTACTAGCGGTGGGGGCGTCCTGACTTTC

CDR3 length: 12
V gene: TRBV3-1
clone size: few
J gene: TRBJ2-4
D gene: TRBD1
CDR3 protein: CASELTGGIQYF
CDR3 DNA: TGTGCCAGCGAACTAACAGGGGGCATTCAGTACTTC

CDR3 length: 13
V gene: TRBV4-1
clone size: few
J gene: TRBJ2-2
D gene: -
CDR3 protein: CASSHGRSGELFF
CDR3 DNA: TGCGCCAGCAGCCATGGGCGCTCCGGGGAGCTGTTTTTT